This TCR beta chain is drawn from a study of cytomegalovirus exposure and HLA in healthy donors. It was with 60 Vbeta and 13 Jbeta primers that the PCR ran. The repertoire was sequenced with immunoSEQ multiplex PCR; TCRdb's copy has only in-frame clones and lacks some. The sample lists roughly 160,000 clones; approximately 75% were seen once. The CDR3 sequence is 17 residues long. Study results and limitations: Using the classifier, cytomegalovirus status was reportedly diagnosed with high specificity and sensitivity. Within the data, a cluster of highly shared sequence variants was likely a sequencing artifact. Certain indistinguishable V segments, among them TRBV6-2 and TRBV6-3, were excluded.

The sample holds one count of this clone. Antigen: not known. This chain connects TRBV21-1 to TRBJ1-6; TRBD1 reflects the table's D call only, with no check against the DNA. TRBV21-1 is termed a pseudogene. The TCR originated in a man aged 25-40 years in good health and CMV-seropositive. Sequencing was done on a sample of PBMCs. This CDR3 reads CASRGPPPQGPNSPLHF. DNA for the CDR3: TGTGCCAGCAGAGGCCCACCTCCACAGGGGCCCAATTCACCCCTCCACTTT.